These 22 T cell receptor beta chains came from one sample sequenced in a study of cytomegalovirus exposure and HLA in healthy donors. PCR used 60 Vbeta primers and 13 Jbeta primers. Profiling relied on immunoSEQ multiplex PCR, and the TCRdb table lists in-frame clones only, not all of them. This table has roughly 140,000 clones, approximately 9% appearing once. The source material was PBMCs. These receptors were obtained from a male donor in good health and CMV-seronegative.

The V gene is TRBV5-1, the J gene TRBJ2-5; TRBD2 aligns across 13 bases. Per the germline V gene, CDR1 is SGHRS and CDR2 is YFSETQ. The CDR3 contains 16 residues. V dropped 3 bases and J dropped 1; count of bases not matched to a gene: 3. CDR3 sequence: CASSSGLAGFQETQYF. CDR3 DNA sequence: TGCGCCAGCAGCTCGGGACTAGCGGGGTTCCAAGAGACCCAGTACTTC.

This clone has more than one count but fewer than ten. The V gene is TRBV4-3, the J gene TRBJ2-1; TRBD1 might be the D (6 bases). This CDR3 comprises 15 residues. Deletions cut 0 bases from V and 7 bases from J, with 13 bases between. Germline lookup yields CDR1 LGHNA and CDR2 YSLEER. In DNA, the CDR3 is TGCGCCAGCAGCCAAGATTACAGGGTAGGGAATGAGCAGTTCTTC. Its translation: CASSQDYRVGNEQFF.

This chain links TRBV19 with TRBJ1-1; 8 bases are a match to TRBD1. Germline V lookup: CDR1 LNHDA, CDR2 SQIVND (reference sequence). V gave up 5 bases and J gave up 5 bases; unmatched junction bases: 10. This CDR3 contains 15 residues. The CDR3 nucleotides are TGTGCCAGTAGTCCCTACGGACAGGGAGGGACTGAAGCTTTCTTT. This sequence encodes CASSPYGQGGTEAFF.

This clone was recorded a few times. DNA of the CDR3: TGTGCCAGCAGCCACCTACAGGGAGCGGGCTACACCTTC. Encoded protein: CASSHLQGAGYTF. This chain connects TRBV11-1 to TRBJ1-2, with D perhaps matching TRBD1 (6 bases). V lost 5 bases and J lost 8, with 15 bases in between. CDR1 and CDR2 (germline): SGHAT, FQDESV (reference sequence). CDR3 length: 13 residues.

This clone turned up a few times. The rearrangement links TRBV9 to TRBJ2-7; a weak D match, TRBD1 (6 bases). Between the trimmed V and J ends, which lost 6 bases and 1 base, there was a span of 29 bases. CDR1 is SGDLS, CDR2 YYNGEE, per germline. The CDR3 runs to 19 residues. The CDR3 reads CASIIPECLGIGGSYEQYF. DNA of the CDR3: TGTGCCAGCATCATCCCTGAGTGTCTGGGGATAGGGGGATCCTACGAGCAGTACTTC.

This clone was observed a handful of times. One end of the junction varies from germline; a read error may be responsible. This chain joins TRBV28 and TRBJ2-7, with D tentatively TRBD2 (6 bases). The CDR3 has 14 amino acids. Germline values: CDR1 MDHEN, CDR2 SYDVKM. CDR3 DNA: TGTGCCAGCCCCAGCCCCGTTTCGACTGACGGGGAGGACTTC. Protein sequence: CASPSPVSTDGEDF.

The table lists this clone with a few counts. V is TRBV28 and J is TRBJ2-5; a possible D gene is TRBD2 (6 bases). The CDR3 loop spans 13 amino acids. Germline V gives CDR1 MDHEN, CDR2 SYDVKM. Between the trimmed V and J ends, which lost 6 bases and 3 bases, there was a span of 11 bases. The CDR3 region is CASRSGVEETQYF. The CDR3 DNA reads as TGTGCCAGCAGGTCGGGGGTGGAAGAGACCCAGTACTTC.

This clone was counted a few times. This chain joins TRBV2 and TRBJ1-5, with D possibly matching TRBD1 (5 bases). The CDR3 totals 14 residues. The V gene's germline CDR1 is SNHLY and CDR2 FYNNEI. Trimming stripped 6 bases from V and 4 bases from J, with 13 bases between. The CDR3 is CASSETTANQPQHF. The CDR3 nucleotides are TGTGCCAGCAGCGAAACGACAGCAAATCAGCCCCAGCATTTT.

This chain uses TRBV4-2 with TRBJ1-2, with TRBD1 identical over 9 bases. CDR3 size: 15 residues. Germline CDR1 and CDR2: LGHNA and YNFKEQ. The V segment lost 5 bases and the J segment 6 bases; nucleotides outside the gene matches: 10. In DNA form, the CDR3 reads TGTGCCAGCAGCTCTAGGGACAGGGACCCCGATGGCTACACCTTC. Its translation: CASSSRDRDPDGYTF.

This clone showed up just a few times. V is TRBV5-3 and J is TRBJ2-3, with 12 bases identical to TRBD2. TRBV5-3 is placed among ORFs of uncertain function. V lost 1 base to trimming and J lost 4 bases; unmatched junction nucleotides: 7. This CDR3 is built from 17 residues. The CDR3 protein is CARSLRRLAGVPDTQYF. In nucleotides, the CDR3 is TGTGCCAGAAGCTTGCGGCGACTAGCGGGAGTCCCAGATACGCAGTATTTT.

This clone showed up just a few times. The V and J genes are TRBV11-2 and TRBJ2-3; 8 nucleotides align to TRBD2. This CDR3 has 15 amino acids. Germline V gene sequence: CDR1 SGHAT, CDR2 FQNNGV. V dropped 1 base and J dropped 3; count of bases not matched to a gene: 3. The CDR3 here is CASSLGGRSTDTQYF. CDR3 DNA sequence: TGTGCCAGCAGCTTAGGCGGGAGGTCGACAGATACGCAGTATTTT.

CDR3 in DNA: TGTGCCAGCAGCTTACGACTTAATGAGCAGTTCTTC. Protein: CASSLRLNEQFF. The chain joins TRBV7-2 to TRBJ2-1; D gene unclear. CDR3 size: 12 residues. V dropped 2 bases and J dropped 7 bases, with 6 bases sitting between them. The V gene's germline CDR1 is SGHTA and CDR2 FQGNSA.

This clone was seen a handful of times. The chain combines TRBV19 with TRBJ1-6; TRBD1 matches 9 bases. The CDR3 covers 15 residues. With V trimmed by 3 bases and J by 7 bases, 4 bases remained unmatched. The germline V gene encodes CDR1 LNHDA and CDR2 SQIVND (reference sequence). The CDR3 coding sequence is TGTGCCAGTAGTATGGGGACAGGGAGAAATTCACCCCTCCACTTT. Amino acid sequence: CASSMGTGRNSPLHF.

This chain joins TRBV29-1 and TRBJ2-2, with 13 bases lining up with TRBD2. There are 15 residues in the CDR3. V gave up 6 bases and J gave up 2 bases; unmatched junction bases: 3. The germline V gene encodes CDR1 SQVTM and CDR2 ANQGSEA. The CDR3 region is CSVWTSGRNTGELFF. The CDR3 nucleotides are TGCAGCGTCTGGACTAGCGGGAGAAACACCGGGGAGCTGTTTTTT.

The chain uses TRBV18 and TRBJ1-1, with D possibly matching TRBD1 (6 bases). V shed 5 bases and J shed 3 bases, with 13 bases lying between them. The CDR3 totals 14 residues. Germline V CDR1 and CDR2: KGHSH, LQKENI. CDR3 DNA: TGTGCCAGCTCAAATACAGGGAGGGACACTGAAGCTTTCTTT. Residues: CASSNTGRDTEAFF.

This clone has just a few counts. This rearrangement joins TRBV19 to TRBJ2-4, with TRBD1 matching 11 bases. CDR3 length equals 17 residues. V shed 0 bases and J 8 bases; nucleotides not matched to a gene: 9. Germline lookup yields CDR1 LNHDA and CDR2 SQIVND (reference sequence). The CDR3 bases are TGTGCCAGTAGTATAGAAACAAGGACAGGGGGCGCAGACATTCAGTACTTC. Protein: CASSIETRTGGADIQYF.

V usage is TRBV18 and J usage is TRBJ1-5, with D tentatively TRBD1 (5 bases). With 1 base removed from V and 2 bases from J, the gap between germline ends came to 15 bases. Germline loops: CDR1 KGHSH, CDR2 LQKENI. This CDR3 has 17 amino acids. This CDR3 reads CASSPQRGPGGNQPQHF. CDR3 in DNA: TGTGCCAGCTCACCACAGAGGGGACCGGGAGGCAATCAGCCCCAGCATTTT.

The genes are TRBV5-1 and TRBJ2-3, with D possibly TRBD2 on 5 matching bases. With 2 bases removed from V and 4 bases from J, the gap between germline ends came to 8 bases. The germline V gene has CDR1 SGHRS and CDR2 YFSETQ. This CDR3 has 13 residues. CDR3 in amino acids: CASSFSEADTQYF. The CDR3 DNA reads as TGCGCCAGCAGCTTTAGCGAAGCAGATACGCAGTATTTT.

J is TRBJ2-6 and V is TRBV1; the table's D call, TRBD1, has no DNA check behind it. TRBV1 is reported as a pseudogene. This CDR3 is built from 23 residues. The CDR3 coding sequence is TGCACCAGCAGCCAAGCCACAGCCGGGACAGGGGGCCCCGTTGAAGATGGGGCCAACGTCCTGACTTTC. As protein: CTSSQATAGTGGPVEDGANVLTF.

The V gene is TRBV21-1, the J gene TRBJ1-1. TRBV21-1 is recorded as a pseudogene. The CDR3 consists of 12 residues. The CDR3 region is CASSNLHTEAFF. The CDR3 DNA reads as TGTGCCAGCAGCAATCTACACACTGAAGCTTTCTTT.

This clone has only a few counts. The genes are TRBV19 and TRBJ1-1; D remains unclear. The germline V gene has CDR1 LNHDA and CDR2 SQIVND (reference sequence). The CDR3 is 12 residues long. V was cut by 6 bases and J by 5 bases, with 10 bases left in between. The CDR3, as DNA: TGTGCCAGTAGGGCGGGAGGGACTGAAGCTTTCTTT. Its translation is CASRAGGTEAFF. Supplemented by reference TRBV19 and TRBJ1-1, the full variable domain reads DGGITQSPKYLFRKEGQNVTLSCEQNLNHDAMYWYRQDPGQGLRLIYYSQIVNDFQKGDIAEGYSVSREKKESFPLTVTSAQKNPTAFYLCASRAGGTEAFFGQGTRLTVV.

By share, this clone ranks as medium-sized. The chain employs TRBV4-1 and TRBJ1-2, with a tentative D call TRBD1 (5 bases). Trimming took 6 bases from V and 1 from J, leaving 12 bases between them. This CDR3 region has 14 residues. The germline CDR1 and CDR2 sequences are MGHRA and YSYEKL. For the CDR3, the DNA is TGCGCCAGCAGTCGCGACAGTAATAACTATGGCTACACCTTC. As protein: CASSRDSNNYGYTF.